This T cell receptor beta chain was sequenced in a study of shared clonotypes between healthy human individuals. Study-wide results and limits: Estimated richness was generally greater in naive than memory subsets.

Into CD45RA+ naive and CD45RA-negative memory subsets, the CD4+ cells were split. Profiled with immunoSEQ multiplex PCR; TCRdb holds only in-frame clones, not every one. The table shows about 2.4 million clones, with approximately 93% occurring only once. Germline V CDR1 and CDR2: MNHNS, SASEGT. The length of the CDR3 is 12 residues. V was cut by 5 bases and J by 3 bases, with 6 bases left in between. As regards this clone: Its matching antigen is unknown.

The sequence was obtained from a man between 18 and 29 years old in good health. Some clones in this sample may be carry-over from other donors' samples. This chain joins TRBV6-1 and TRBJ2-3; unclear D gene. The sequenced sample was naive CD4+ T cells from PBMCs. Subset specified: CD45RA+ positively selected. Here the CDR3 DNA reads TGTGCCAGCAGTCCCACGACAGATACGCAGTATTTT. Translating it yields CASSPTTDTQYF.